These T cell receptor beta chains were read from a single sample in a study of shared clonotypes between healthy human individuals. The method was immunoSEQ multiplex PCR; TCRdb's version includes in-frame clones alone and lacks a portion of them. This table has approximately 940,000 clones, about 80% appearing once. Sequencing used memory CD4+ T cells sorted from blood. The receptors were gathered from a man aged 18 to 29 in good health. Both conserved end residues are part of each CDR3. The D gene is left open where the match is weak. Some rows mark clone size as missing; the rest say once, few, many or name a class of expanded clone.

clone size	V gene	J gene	D gene	CDR3 protein	CDR3 DNA
.	TRBV6-5	TRBJ2-4	.	CASSYSRVLAKNIQYF	TGTGCCAGCAGTTACTCCAGAGTCCTAGCCAAAAACATTCAGTACTTC
.	TRBV6-6	TRBJ2-7	TRBD2	CASKKLAGGSYEQYF	TGTGCCAGCAAAAAACTAGCGGGAGGGTCCTACGAGCAGTACTTC
.	TRBV30	TRBJ1-1	TRBD1	CAWRHSGQGTEAFF	TGTGCCTGGAGACATTCCGGACAGGGGACTGAAGCTTTCTTT
.	TRBV7-2	TRBJ2-5	TRBD1	CASSPGTGEETQYF	TGTGCCAGCAGCCCAGGGACAGGGGAAGAGACCCAGTACTTC
.	TRBV19	TRBJ2-7	TRBD1	CASSIPAGTGVSEQYF	TGTGCCAGTAGTATCCCCGCCGGGACAGGGGTCAGCGAGCAGTACTTC
.	TRBV9	TRBJ1-1	.	CASSVAAVGTEAFF	TGTGCCAGCAGCGTAGCGGCAGTCGGCACTGAAGCTTTCTTT
.	TRBV7-9	TRBJ1-2	.	CASSLPAKVYGYTF	TGTGCCAGCAGCTTACCGGCCAAGGTCTATGGCTACACCTTC
few	TRBV5-1	TRBJ2-7	TRBD2	CASSVGTSGGAHEQYF	TGCGCCAGCAGCGTAGGGACTAGCGGGGGGGCTCACGAGCAGTACTTC
.	TRBV7-9	TRBJ1-2	.	CASSLGRGLGYTF	TGTGCCAGCAGCTTAGGCAGGGGACTCGGCTACACCTTC
.	TRBV4-3	TRBJ2-3	TRBD2	CASSQDRGLAGGGSTDTQYF	TGCGCCAGCAGCCAAGATCGAGGGCTAGCGGGAGGGGGTAGCACAGATACGCAGTATTTT
.	TRBV15	TRBJ1-1	.	CATSGQMNTEAFF	TGTGCCACCAGCGGACAGATGAACACTGAAGCTTTCTTT
.	TRBV5-6	TRBJ2-7	.	CASSSGQGRYEQYF	TGTGCCAGCAGCTCCGGACAAGGGCGCTACGAGCAGTACTTC
.	TRBV4-1	TRBJ1-5	.	CASSHEPHFGLGQPQHF	TGCGCCAGCAGCCACGAGCCCCATTTCGGATTAGGTCAGCCCCAGCATTTT
.	TRBV27	TRBJ1-3	.	CASRDSSGNTIYF	TGTGCCAGCAGGGACAGCTCTGGAAACACCATATATTTT
.	TRBV25-1	TRBJ2-6	.	CASGTRTGTGANVLTF	TGTGCCAGCGGAACCCGTACAGGGACCGGGGCCAACGTCCTGACTTTC
.	TRBV5-1	TRBJ1-2	TRBD1	CASSSSTGNYGYTF	TGCGCCAGCAGCTCCTCGACAGGGAACTATGGCTACACCTTC
few	TRBV30	TRBJ2-7	.	CAWGGGPYEQYF	TGTGCCTGGGGGGGCGGCCCCTACGAGCAGTACTTC
.	TRBV7-2	TRBJ1-5	.	CASSLVTGSNQPQHF	TGTGCCAGCAGCTTAGTTACAGGTAGCAATCAGCCCCAGCATTTT
.	TRBV10-2	TRBJ2-1	TRBD2	CASSEASGRYRGMFF	TGCGCCAGCTCTGAGGCTAGCGGGAGATATCGAGGGATGTTCTTC
.	TRBV5-1	TRBJ1-2	TRBD1	CASSPEGRDSYGYTF	TGCGCCAGCAGCCCGGAGGGTCGGGACAGCTATGGCTACACCTTC
.	TRBV27	TRBJ1-5	TRBD1	CASRLNRGYSNQPQHF	TGTGCCAGCAGACTTAACAGGGGGTATAGCAATCAGCCCCAGCATTTT
.	TRBV18	TRBJ1-3	TRBD1	CASSPGQGRNTIYF	TGTGCCAGCTCACCAGGACAGGGTCGAAACACCATATATTTT